These T cell receptor beta chains were read from a single sample in a study of blood T cell repertoires in COVID-19. Assay used: immunoSEQ multiplex PCR; TCRdb lists only in-frame clones, some missing. Among more than 200,000 clones, 75% to 85% were seen once, and the ten largest hold less than 8%. Sequenced input: PBMCs or T cells enriched from blood (not recorded which). These receptors originate from a middle-aged woman with acute COVID-19. Both conserved end residues are part of each CDR3. Each record gives: J gene, clone size, D gene, V gene, CDR3 protein, CDR3 DNA. The D gene is left open where the match is weak. A row's size may be missing; if present it is once, few, many or a size class.

j_call: TRBJ1-2
clone_size: -
d_call: -
v_call: TRBV28
cdr3_aa: CASSFGQGYGYTF
cdr3_nt: TGTGCCAGCAGTTTCGGGCAGGGATATGGCTACACCTTC

j_call: TRBJ1-5
clone_size: -
d_call: TRBD1
v_call: TRBV14
cdr3_aa: CASSQDRGGREGNQPQHF
cdr3_nt: TGTGCCAGCAGCCAGGACAGGGGCGGCCGTGAGGGCAATCAGCCCCAGCATTTT

j_call: TRBJ2-7
clone_size: -
d_call: TRBD2
v_call: TRBV20-1
cdr3_aa: CSASNLAGPLNEQYF
cdr3_nt: TGCAGTGCTAGTAACCTAGCGGGGCCGCTGAACGAGCAGTACTTC

j_call: TRBJ2-3
clone_size: many
d_call: TRBD2
v_call: TRBV28
cdr3_aa: CASSFGLASTDTQYF
cdr3_nt: TGTGCCAGCAGTTTCGGACTAGCCAGCACAGATACGCAGTATTTT

j_call: TRBJ1-5
clone_size: -
d_call: -
v_call: TRBV6-5
cdr3_aa: CASNHRTANQPQHF
cdr3_nt: TGTGCCAGCAATCATCGGACAGCCAATCAGCCCCAGCATTTT

j_call: TRBJ2-1
clone_size: -
d_call: TRBD2
v_call: TRBV28
cdr3_aa: CASTDGLAGVNEQFF
cdr3_nt: TGTGCCAGCACAGATGGACTAGCGGGTGTTAATGAGCAGTTCTTC

j_call: TRBJ2-5
clone_size: once
d_call: -
v_call: TRBV18
cdr3_aa: CASSPTVRGSETQYF
cdr3_nt: TGTGCCAGCTCACCAACAGTTCGGGGGTCCGAGACCCAGTACTTC

j_call: TRBJ1-4
clone_size: -
d_call: TRBD1
v_call: TRBV27
cdr3_aa: CASTLGQGKHEKLFF
cdr3_nt: TGTGCCAGCACGCTCGGACAGGGCAAGCACGAAAAACTGTTTTTT

j_call: TRBJ1-4
clone_size: -
d_call: TRBD1
v_call: TRBV27
cdr3_aa: CASSFQGDEKLFF
cdr3_nt: TGTGCCAGCAGTTTTCAGGGGGACGAAAAACTGTTTTTT

j_call: TRBJ1-4
clone_size: -
d_call: -
v_call: TRBV30
cdr3_aa: CAWRRGSNEKLFF
cdr3_nt: TGTGCCTGGAGAAGGGGCTCCAATGAAAAACTGTTTTTT

j_call: TRBJ1-3
clone_size: -
d_call: -
v_call: TRBV13
cdr3_aa: CASSLWEGGGNTIYF
cdr3_nt: TGTGCCAGCAGCTTATGGGAGGGCGGTGGAAACACCATATATTTT

j_call: TRBJ2-7
clone_size: -
d_call: -
v_call: TRBV7-3
cdr3_aa: CASSPSQGREQYF
cdr3_nt: TGTGCCAGCAGCCCGTCGCAGGGAAGGGAGCAGTACTTC

j_call: TRBJ1-3
clone_size: -
d_call: -
v_call: TRBV11-2
cdr3_aa: CASGGNSGNTIYF
cdr3_nt: TGTGCCAGCGGCGGGAATTCCGGAAACACCATATATTTT

j_call: TRBJ1-2
clone_size: -
d_call: TRBD1
v_call: TRBV6-6
cdr3_aa: CASTTSRAGGGYTF
cdr3_nt: TGTGCCAGCACCACCTCCAGGGCAGGGGGCGGCTACACCTTC

j_call: TRBJ2-2
clone_size: -
d_call: -
v_call: TRBV28
cdr3_aa: CASSFLVRELFF
cdr3_nt: TGTGCCAGCAGTTTCCTAGTGCGGGAGCTGTTTTTT

j_call: TRBJ1-1
clone_size: -
d_call: -
v_call: TRBV30
cdr3_aa: CAWRRQGNTEAFF
cdr3_nt: TGTGCCTGGAGAAGGCAGGGGAACACTGAAGCTTTCTTT

j_call: TRBJ2-7
clone_size: -
d_call: TRBD1
v_call: TRBV9
cdr3_aa: CASSVGQVSWEQYF
cdr3_nt: TGTGCCAGCAGCGTGGGACAGGTCTCTTGGGAGCAGTACTTC

j_call: TRBJ1-2
clone_size: -
d_call: TRBD1
v_call: TRBV2
cdr3_aa: CASSADRDRDTF
cdr3_nt: TGTGCCAGCAGTGCGGACCGGGACAGGGACACCTTC

j_call: TRBJ1-1
clone_size: few
d_call: -
v_call: TRBV7-3
cdr3_aa: CASSLVGADTEAFF
cdr3_nt: TGTGCCAGCAGCTTAGTGGGGGCCGACACTGAAGCTTTCTTT

j_call: TRBJ2-7
clone_size: -
d_call: -
v_call: TRBV7-9
cdr3_aa: CASSPDSGTYEQYF
cdr3_nt: TGTGCCAGCAGCCCTGATTCGGGGACCTACGAGCAGTACTTC

j_call: TRBJ2-5
clone_size: -
d_call: TRBD1
v_call: TRBV9
cdr3_aa: CASSVGQGRETQYF
cdr3_nt: TGTGCCAGCAGCGTAGGACAGGGGAGGGAGACCCAGTACTTC

j_call: TRBJ2-7
clone_size: -
d_call: TRBD1
v_call: TRBV6-5
cdr3_aa: CASNPGQGAYEQYF
cdr3_nt: TGTGCCAGCAATCCGGGACAGGGGGCTTACGAGCAGTACTTC

j_call: TRBJ1-3
clone_size: -
d_call: -
v_call: TRBV4-2
cdr3_aa: CASSQDAQGFGNTIYF
cdr3_nt: TGTGCCAGCAGCCAAGATGCCCAGGGTTTTGGAAACACCATATATTTT

j_call: TRBJ2-3
clone_size: -
d_call: TRBD2
v_call: TRBV7-9
cdr3_aa: CASSLTSGRTDTQYF
cdr3_nt: TGTGCCAGCAGCCTGACTAGCGGACGCACAGATACGCAGTATTTT

j_call: TRBJ2-5
clone_size: -
d_call: -
v_call: TRBV7-9
cdr3_aa: CASKLGVQGGQETQYF
cdr3_nt: TGTGCCAGCAAATTAGGGGTCCAGGGGGGTCAAGAGACCCAGTACTTC